This T cell receptor beta chain was obtained from a study of identical twins. Study conclusions and caveats: Abundant cord blood beta clonotypes carried fewer insertions; memory repertoires showed none. Diverse VJ usage suggested most zero-insertion clonotypes were not invariant T cells. Out-of-frame sharing of TCR alpha in monozygotic twins was underestimated by models.

On this clonotype itself: Its target is not known.

TCRdb re-called the 5' RACE reads through MiXCR, storing one row per CDR3 protein. Here the sample spans about 1.7 million distinct CDR3 sequences, around 33% being singletons. The CDR3 is made up of 15 amino acids. The germline gives CDR1 SGHTA, CDR2 FQGNSA. V shed 1 base and J shed 1 base, with 11 bases lying between them. The sequenced sample consisted of cord blood. The receptor comes from a newborn girl in good health. The chain employs TRBV7-2 and TRBJ2-7; D perhaps matches TRBD2 (5 bases). CDR3 protein: CASSLGFGGSYEQYF. CDR3 DNA: TGTGCCAGCAGCTTAGGGTTCGGCGGGTCCTACGAGCAGTACTTC.